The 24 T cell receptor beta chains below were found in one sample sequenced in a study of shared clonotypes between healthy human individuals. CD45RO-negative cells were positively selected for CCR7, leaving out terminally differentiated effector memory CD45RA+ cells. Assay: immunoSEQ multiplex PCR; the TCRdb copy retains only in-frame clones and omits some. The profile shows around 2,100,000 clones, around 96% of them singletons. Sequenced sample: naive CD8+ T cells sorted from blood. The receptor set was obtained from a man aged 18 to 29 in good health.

The CDR3 loop is CASSQESDLALETQYF. The CDR3 bases are TGCGCCAGCAGCCAAGAGTCGGACTTGGCGCTCGAGACCCAGTACTTC. The V gene is TRBV4-1, the J gene TRBJ2-5, with D tentatively TRBD2 (5 bases). V was cut by 0 bases and J by 5 bases, with 16 bases left in between. The CDR3 is 16 amino acids. The germline V gene encodes CDR1 MGHRA and CDR2 YSYEKL.

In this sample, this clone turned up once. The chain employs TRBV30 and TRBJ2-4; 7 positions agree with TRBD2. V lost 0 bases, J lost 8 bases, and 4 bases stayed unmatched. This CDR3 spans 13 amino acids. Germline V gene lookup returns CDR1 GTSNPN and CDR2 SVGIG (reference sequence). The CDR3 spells CAWSVVGGDIQYF. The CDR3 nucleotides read TGTGCCTGGAGTGTAGTGGGGGGGGACATTCAGTACTTC.

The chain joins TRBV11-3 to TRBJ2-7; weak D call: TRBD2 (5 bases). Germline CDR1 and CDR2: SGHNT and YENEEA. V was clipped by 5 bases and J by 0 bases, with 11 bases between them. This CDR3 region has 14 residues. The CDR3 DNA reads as TGTGCCAGCAGCCCGGAGACTAACTCCTACGAGCAGTACTTC. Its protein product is CASSPETNSYEQYF.

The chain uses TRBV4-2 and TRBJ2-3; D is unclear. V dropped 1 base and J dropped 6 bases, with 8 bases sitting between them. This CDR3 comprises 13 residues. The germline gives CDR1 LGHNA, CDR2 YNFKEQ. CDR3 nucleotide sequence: TGTGCCAGCAGCCAAGGGTTACGGGATACGCAGTATTTT. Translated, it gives CASSQGLRDTQYF.

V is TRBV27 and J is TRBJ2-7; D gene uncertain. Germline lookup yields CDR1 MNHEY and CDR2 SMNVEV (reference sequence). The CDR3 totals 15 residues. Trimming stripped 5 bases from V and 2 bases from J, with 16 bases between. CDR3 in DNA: TGTGCCAGCAGTCCTGTGGCAGGATACACCTACGAGCAGTACTTC. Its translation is CASSPVAGYTYEQYF.

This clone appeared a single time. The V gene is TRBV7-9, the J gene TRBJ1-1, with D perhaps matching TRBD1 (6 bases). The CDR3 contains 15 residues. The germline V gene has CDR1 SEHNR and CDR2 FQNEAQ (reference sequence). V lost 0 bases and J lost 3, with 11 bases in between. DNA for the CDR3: TGTGCCAGCAGCTTAGCCGAGGGGGTTGACACTGAAGCTTTCTTT. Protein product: CASSLAEGVDTEAFF.

CDR3: CASSLYPLGGNEQFF. The CDR3 coding sequence is TGTGCCAGCAGCTTATATCCCCTAGGAGGCAATGAGCAGTTCTTC. The chain employs TRBV7-2 and TRBJ2-1; perhaps TRBD2 as D (5 bases). The CDR3 has 15 amino acids. Germline CDR1 and CDR2: SGHTA and FQGNSA. Deletions cut 2 bases from V and 6 bases from J, with 14 bases between. The complete variable domain, with remaining parts taken from reference TRBV7-2 and TRBJ2-1, reads GAGVSQSPSNKVTEKGKDVELRCDPISGHTALYWYRQSLGQGLEFLIYFQGNSAPDKSGLPSDRFSAERTGGSVSTLTIQRTQQEDSAVYLCASSLYPLGGNEQFFGPGTRLTVL.

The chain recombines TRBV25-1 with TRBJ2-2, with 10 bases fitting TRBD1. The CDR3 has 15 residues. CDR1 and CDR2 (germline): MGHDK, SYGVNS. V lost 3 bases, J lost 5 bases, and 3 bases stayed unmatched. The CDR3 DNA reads TGTGCCAGCAGTGACGACAGGGGGCTGACCGGGGAGCTGTTTTTT. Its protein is CASSDDRGLTGELFF.

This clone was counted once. The CDR3 DNA sequence: TGTGCCAGTACCGGATTCCAGGGCTATAATTCACCCCTCCACTTT. Residues: CASTGFQGYNSPLHF. The chain uses TRBV19 and TRBJ1-6, with a possible D match to TRBD1 (5 bases). This CDR3 is 15 amino acids long. Trimming left V 7 bases short and J 3 bases short, with 13 bases between. Germline CDR1 and CDR2: LNHDA and SQIVND (reference sequence).

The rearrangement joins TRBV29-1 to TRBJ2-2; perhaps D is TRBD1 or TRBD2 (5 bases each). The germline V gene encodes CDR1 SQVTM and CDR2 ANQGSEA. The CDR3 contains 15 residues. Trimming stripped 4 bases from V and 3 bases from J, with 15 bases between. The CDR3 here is CSVVPGGKDTGELFF. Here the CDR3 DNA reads TGCAGCGTTGTCCCTGGGGGAAAGGACACCGGGGAGCTGTTTTTT.

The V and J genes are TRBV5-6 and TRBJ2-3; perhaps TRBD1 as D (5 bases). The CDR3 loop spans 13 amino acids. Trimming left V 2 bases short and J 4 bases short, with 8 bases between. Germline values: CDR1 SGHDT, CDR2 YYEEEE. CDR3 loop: CASSFPGSDTQYF. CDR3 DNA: TGTGCCAGCAGCTTTCCAGGGTCAGATACGCAGTATTTT.

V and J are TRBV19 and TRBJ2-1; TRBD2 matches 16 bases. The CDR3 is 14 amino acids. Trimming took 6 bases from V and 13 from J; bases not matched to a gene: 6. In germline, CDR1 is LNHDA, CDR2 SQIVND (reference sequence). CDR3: CASSPGTSGRDQFF. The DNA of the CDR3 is TGTGCCAGTAGCCCCGGGACTAGCGGGAGGGACCAGTTCTTC.

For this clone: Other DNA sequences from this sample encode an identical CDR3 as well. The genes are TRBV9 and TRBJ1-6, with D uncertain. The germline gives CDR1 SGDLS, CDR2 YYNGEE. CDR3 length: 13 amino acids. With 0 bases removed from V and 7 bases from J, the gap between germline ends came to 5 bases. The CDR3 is CASSVGGNSPLHF. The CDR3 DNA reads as TGTGCCAGCAGCGTAGGAGGAAATTCACCCCTCCACTTT.

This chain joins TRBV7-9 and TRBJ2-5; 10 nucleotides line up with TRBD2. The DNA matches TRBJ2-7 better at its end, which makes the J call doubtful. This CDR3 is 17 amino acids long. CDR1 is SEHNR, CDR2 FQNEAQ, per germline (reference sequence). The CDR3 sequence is CASSLVMQPSGGYEQYF. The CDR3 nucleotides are TGTGCCAGCAGCTTAGTAATGCAACCTAGCGGGGGCTACGAGCAGTACTTC.

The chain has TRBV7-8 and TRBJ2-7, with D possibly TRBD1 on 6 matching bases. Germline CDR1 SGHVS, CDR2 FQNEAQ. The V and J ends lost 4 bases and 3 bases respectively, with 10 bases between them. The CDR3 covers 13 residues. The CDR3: CASSSTRGYEQYF. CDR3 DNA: TGTGCCAGCAGCTCTACCAGGGGCTACGAGCAGTACTTC.

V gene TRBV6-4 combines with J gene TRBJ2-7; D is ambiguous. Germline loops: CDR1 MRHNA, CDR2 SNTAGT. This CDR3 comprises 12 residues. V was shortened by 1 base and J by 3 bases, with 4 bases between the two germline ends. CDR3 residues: CASSDFNYEQYF. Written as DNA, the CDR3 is TGTGCCAGCAGTGACTTCAACTACGAGCAGTACTTC.

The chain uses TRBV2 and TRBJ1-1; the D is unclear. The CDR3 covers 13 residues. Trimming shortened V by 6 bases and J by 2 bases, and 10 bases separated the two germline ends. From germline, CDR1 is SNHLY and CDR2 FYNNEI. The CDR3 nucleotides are TGTGCCAGCAGGTATTCACCCAACACTGAAGCTTTCTTT. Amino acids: CASRYSPNTEAFF.

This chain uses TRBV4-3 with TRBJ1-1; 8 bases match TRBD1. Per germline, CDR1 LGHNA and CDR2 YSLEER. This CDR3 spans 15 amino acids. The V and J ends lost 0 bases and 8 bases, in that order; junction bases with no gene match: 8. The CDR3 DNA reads TGCGCCAGCAGCCAAGATCTGGGGCGGGACAGGGAAGCTTTCTTT. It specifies CASSQDLGRDREAFF.

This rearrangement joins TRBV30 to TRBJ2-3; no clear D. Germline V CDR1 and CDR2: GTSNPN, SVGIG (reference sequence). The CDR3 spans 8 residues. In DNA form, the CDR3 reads TGTGTTGCAGATACGCAGTATTTT. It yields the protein CVADTQYF.

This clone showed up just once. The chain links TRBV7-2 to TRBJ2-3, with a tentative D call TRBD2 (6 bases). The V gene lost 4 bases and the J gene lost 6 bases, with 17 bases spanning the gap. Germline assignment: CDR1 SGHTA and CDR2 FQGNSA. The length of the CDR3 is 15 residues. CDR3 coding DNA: TGTGCCAGCAGCTACGCATTGAGCGGGCGGGATACGCAGTATTTT. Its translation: CASSYALSGRDTQYF.

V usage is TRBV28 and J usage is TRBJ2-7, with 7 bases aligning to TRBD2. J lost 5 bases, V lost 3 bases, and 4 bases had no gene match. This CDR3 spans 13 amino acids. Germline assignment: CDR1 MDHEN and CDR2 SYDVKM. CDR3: CASSFGEGDEQYF. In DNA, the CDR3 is TGTGCCAGCAGTTTCGGGGAGGGCGACGAGCAGTACTTC.

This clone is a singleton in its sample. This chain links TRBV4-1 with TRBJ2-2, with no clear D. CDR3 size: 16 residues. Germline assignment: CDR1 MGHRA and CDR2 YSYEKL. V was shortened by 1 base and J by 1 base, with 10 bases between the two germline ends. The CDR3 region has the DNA TGCGCCAGCAGCCAAGGCCCCGCAGGGAACACCGGGGAGCTGTTTTTT. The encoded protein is CASSQGPAGNTGELFF.

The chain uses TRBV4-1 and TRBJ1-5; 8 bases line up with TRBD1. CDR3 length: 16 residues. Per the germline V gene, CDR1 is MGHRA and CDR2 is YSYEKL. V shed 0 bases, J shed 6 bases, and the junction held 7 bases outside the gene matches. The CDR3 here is CASSQEWTGKVQPQHF. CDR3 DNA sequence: TGCGCCAGCAGCCAAGAATGGACAGGGAAGGTTCAGCCCCAGCATTTT.

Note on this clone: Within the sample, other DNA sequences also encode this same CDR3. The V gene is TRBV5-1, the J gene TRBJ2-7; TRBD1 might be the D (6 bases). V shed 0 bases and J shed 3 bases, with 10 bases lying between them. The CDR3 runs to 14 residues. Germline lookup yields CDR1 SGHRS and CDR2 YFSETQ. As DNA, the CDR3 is TGCGCCAGCAGCTTGGCAGCACAGGGCTACGAGCAGTACTTC. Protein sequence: CASSLAAQGYEQYF.